This entry lists 9 T cell receptor beta chains sequenced from one sample in a study of OX40 agonist ivuxolimab in advanced cancers. TCRdb keeps only in-frame clones here, not all; method: immunoSEQ multiplex PCR. The sample has around 67,000 clones, 75% to 85% seen once. Here the sequenced sample was CD4+ or CD8+ T cells sorted from blood, taken in a trial of the OX40 agonist ivuxolimab. The receptors here all came from an adult with an advanced solid tumor such as melanoma, head and neck, liver or kidney cancer.

The chain recombines TRBV29-1 with TRBJ2-7; no clear D gene. The ends were cut back, 4 bases at V and 2 bases at J, with 12 bases in the middle. The CDR3 length is 13 residues. The V gene's germline CDR1 is SQVTM and CDR2 ANQGSEA. The CDR3 protein is CSVVYPGTYEQYF. The CDR3 DNA reads TGCAGCGTTGTCTACCCGGGCACCTACGAGCAGTACTTC.

V usage is TRBV19 and J usage is TRBJ1-2; D unresolved. Germline assignment: CDR1 LNHDA and CDR2 SQIVND (reference sequence). The length of the CDR3 is 13 residues. The V gene lost 6 bases and the J gene lost 6 bases, with 14 bases spanning the gap. The chain's CDR3 is CASRGYSSDGYTF. CDR3 nucleotide sequence: TGTGCCAGTAGAGGGTATTCTAGTGATGGCTACACCTTC.

The chain employs TRBV10-3 and TRBJ2-3; 15 bases are shared with TRBD2. This CDR3 contains 15 residues. Germline-derived CDR1 and CDR2 are ENHRY and SYGVKD. V trimming: 7 bases; J trimming: 6 bases; junction bases outside the gene matches: 5. The CDR3 sequence: CAITGLAGGPDTQYF. The CDR3 nucleotides read TGTGCCATCACCGGACTAGCGGGAGGGCCGGATACGCAGTATTTT.

V is TRBV19 and J is TRBJ1-2; D ambiguous. In germline, CDR1 is LNHDA, CDR2 SQIVND (reference sequence). The CDR3 covers 12 residues. V was cut by 3 bases and J by 7 bases, with 9 bases left in between. This chain's CDR3 is CASSIETGGYTF. DNA of the CDR3: TGTGCCAGTAGTATCGAAACGGGTGGCTACACCTTC. Filled out from reference TRBV19 and TRBJ1-2, the complete variable domain reads DGGITQSPKYLFRKEGQNVTLSCEQNLNHDAMYWYRQDPGQGLRLIYYSQIVNDFQKGDIAEGYSVSREKKESFPLTVTSAQKNPTAFYLCASSIETGGYTFGSGTRLTVV.

The CDR3 DNA reads as TGTGCCAGCAGTGCTACCTGGGACAGGGGCAACGAGCAGTACTTC. Translation: CASSATWDRGNEQYF. V gene TRBV6-1 combines with J gene TRBJ2-7, with TRBD1 matching over 10 bases. This CDR3 has 15 residues. From germline, CDR1 is MNHNS and CDR2 SASEGT. Germline trimming cut 4 bases from V and 5 bases from J; bases unmatched to any gene: 8.

The rearrangement links TRBV19 to TRBJ2-1; 7 nucleotides agree with TRBD2. The junction had 7 bases not matched to a gene; V was cut back by 6 bases and J by 2 bases. This CDR3 region has 15 residues. The V gene's germline CDR1 is LNHDA and CDR2 SQIVND (reference sequence). CDR3 sequence: CASRREGGPYNEQFF. CDR3 coding DNA: TGTGCCAGTAGAAGGGAGGGCGGACCCTACAATGAGCAGTTCTTC.

V gene TRBV11-2 combines with J gene TRBJ2-7; 9 positions match TRBD2. Trimming cost V 5 bases and J 2 bases; bases outside gene matches: 10. The CDR3 consists of 16 residues. Germline V gives CDR1 SGHAT, CDR2 FQNNGV. CDR3 DNA sequence: TGTGCCAGCAGCATAAGGCCGGTAGCGGGAGCCTACGAGCAGTACTTC. Protein sequence: CASSIRPVAGAYEQYF.

The V gene is TRBV19, the J gene TRBJ1-5; the D gene is possibly TRBD1 (5 bases). CDR1 is LNHDA and CDR2 is SQIVND in the germline V gene (reference sequence). The CDR3 has 15 residues. V was pared by 3 bases and J by 0 bases, with 9 bases between. The CDR3 here is CASSILGVSNQPQHF. CDR3 in DNA: TGTGCCAGTAGTATTCTAGGGGTTAGCAATCAGCCCCAGCATTTT.

The chain employs TRBV4-2 and TRBJ2-1, with D perhaps matching TRBD2 (6 bases). CDR3 length: 16 residues. Germline V CDR1 and CDR2: LGHNA, YNFKEQ. Trimming left V 3 bases short and J 0 bases short, with 12 bases between. In DNA form, the CDR3 reads TGTGCCAGCAGCCAGGCGCACGGGAGCTCCTACAATGAGCAGTTCTTC. It encodes CASSQAHGSSYNEQFF.